This T cell receptor beta chain was sequenced in a study of T cells in Graves' hyperthyroidism and ophthalmopathy. In germline, CDR1 is SEHNR, CDR2 FQNEAQ (reference sequence). The CDR3 is made up of 16 amino acids. With 5 bases clipped from V and 4 bases from J, the junction kept 11 bases outside the gene matches. These patients, aged 18 to 65, had recently diagnosed hyperthyroidism lasting under 2 months. Uncontrolled infection, other autoimmune disease, pregnancy or lactation led to exclusion. Fresh 10 ml peripheral blood yielded PBMCs. General study points: Peripheral blood also featured most of the thyroid clonotypes expanded above 0.001.

About this clonotype itself: What it binds is unknown.

The source material, RNA transcripts, was used to amplify TCR beta CDR3 regions. During a first-round RT-PCR of the TCR CDR3, the HTBI primer set was used. A single record per CDR3 protein comes from TCRdb applying MiXCR to the multiplex PCR reads. The sample has approximately 710,000 distinct CDR3 sequences; roughly 17% are singletons. The clonotype was recovered from a man over 45 with Graves' hyperthyroidism. The sequenced material came from blood. This sequence joins TRBV7-9 and TRBJ1-2; 9 bases are shared with TRBD1. The CDR3 nucleotides are TGTGCCAGCAGCGGCCCCGGGACAGGGAATGGCTATGGCTACACCTTC. Translated: CASSGPGTGNGYGYTF.